These T cell receptor beta chains were read from a single sample in a study of T-cell reconstitution after alpha-beta-depleted transplantation in children. Using its own MiXCR run on the PCR reads, TCRdb lists one record per CDR3 protein. The table lists 250,000 to 400,000 distinct CDR3 sequences, 20% to 30% of them singletons. The sequencing here drew on PBMCs, mostly from graft donor cells, taken 180 days after TCRalphabeta/CD19-depleted stem cell transplant. The source is a male patient aged 10 to 17 who had a stem cell transplant for acute lymphoblastic leukemia, so the T cells may come from the graft donor. The CDR3 runs from the conserved cysteine through the conserved F or W. Each record gives: CDR3 protein, CDR3 DNA, V gene, D gene, clone size, J gene. D genes are given only for firm matches. The listing skips clone size in some rows; elsewhere it reads once, few, many or a size class.

CDR3: CASSPHGMGLGETQYF; DNA: TGTGCCAGCAGCCCCCACGGGATGGGGTTGGGAGAGACCCAGTACTTC; V: TRBV7-3; D: NA; size: NA; J: TRBJ2-5
CDR3: CASSYSGGTYEQYF; DNA: TGTGCCAGCAGTTACTCGGGGGGTACCTACGAGCAGTACTTC; V: TRBV6-5; D: NA; size: NA; J: TRBJ2-7
CDR3: CASSLGAGSGANVLTF; DNA: TGTGCCAGCAGCTTAGGGGCAGGATCTGGGGCCAACGTCCTGACTTTC; V: TRBV7-2; D: NA; size: NA; J: TRBJ2-6
CDR3: CASGNLFRDTKNIQYF; DNA: TGTGCCAGCGGCAATCTCTTCAGGGACACCAAAAACATTCAGTACTTC; V: TRBV3-1; D: NA; size: NA; J: TRBJ2-4
CDR3: CASSQDPSGPPYEQYF; DNA: TGTGCCAGCAGCCAAGATCCTAGCGGGCCCCCCTACGAGCAGTACTTC; V: TRBV4-2; D: TRBD2; size: NA; J: TRBJ2-7
CDR3: CASSLTKSYEQYF; DNA: TGTGCCAGCAGCTTAACTAAAAGCTACGAGCAGTACTTC; V: TRBV7-3; D: NA; size: NA; J: TRBJ2-7
CDR3: CASSNGLAGVMADTQYF; DNA: TGCGCCAGCAGCAATGGACTAGCGGGAGTGATGGCGGATACGCAGTATTTT; V: TRBV5-1; D: TRBD2; size: many; J: TRBJ2-3
CDR3: CASSLEVFTEAFF; DNA: TGTGCCAGCAGTTTAGAGGTTTTCACTGAAGCTTTCTTT; V: TRBV28; D: NA; size: once; J: TRBJ1-1
CDR3: CASSDVLGLNEQYF; DNA: TGTGCCAGCAGTGATGTCCTGGGTCTGAACGAGCAGTACTTC; V: TRBV25-1; D: NA; size: few; J: TRBJ2-7
CDR3: CASSLQGLSSGNTIYF; DNA: TGCGCCAGCAGCCTACAGGGGCTGAGCTCTGGAAACACCATATATTTT; V: TRBV5-1; D: TRBD1; size: few; J: TRBJ1-3
CDR3: CASSTGLAGGGLTYNEQFF; DNA: TGTGCCAGCTCGACTGGACTAGCGGGAGGGGGTCTGACCTACAATGAGCAGTTCTTC; V: TRBV18; D: TRBD2; size: few; J: TRBJ2-1
CDR3: CSVRGEKLFF; DNA: TGCAGTGTAAGGGGTGAAAAACTGTTTTTT; V: TRBV20-1; D: NA; size: NA; J: TRBJ1-4
CDR3: CASSWGPDTQYF; DNA: TGTGCCAGCAGCTGGGGGCCAGATACGCAGTATTTT; V: TRBV5-6; D: NA; size: NA; J: TRBJ2-3
CDR3: CSVWGGGKGEQYF; DNA: TGCAGCGTATGGGGCGGGGGGAAAGGCGAGCAGTACTTC; V: TRBV29-1; D: TRBD2; size: few; J: TRBJ2-7
CDR3: CASSGSTGPREAFF; DNA: TGTGCCAGCAGTGGGTCGACAGGGCCTCGCGAAGCTTTCTTT; V: TRBV25-1; D: TRBD1; size: NA; J: TRBJ1-1
CDR3: CATPREYQETQYF; DNA: TGTGCCACCCCGCGGGAGTACCAAGAGACCCAGTACTTC; V: TRBV24-1; D: TRBD2; size: few; J: TRBJ2-5
CDR3: CSAAKNQGLDSPLHF; DNA: TGCAGTGCAGCGAAAAACCAGGGGTTGGATTCACCCCTCCACTTT; V: TRBV20-1; D: NA; size: few; J: TRBJ1-6
CDR3: CASSFPRDRGDQETQYF; DNA: TGTGCCAGCAGCTTCCCGAGGGACAGGGGGGATCAAGAGACCCAGTACTTC; V: TRBV7-9; D: TRBD1; size: few; J: TRBJ2-5
CDR3: CASRRAGAANTGELFF; DNA: TGCGCCAGCAGGAGGGCAGGGGCAGCGAACACCGGGGAGCTGTTTTTT; V: TRBV5-1; D: NA; size: many; J: TRBJ2-2
CDR3: CSVEIRGDDEKLFF; DNA: TGCAGCGTTGAAATCAGGGGGGACGATGAAAAACTGTTTTTT; V: TRBV29-1; D: TRBD1; size: NA; J: TRBJ1-4
CDR3: CAISESLAGPSQYF; DNA: TGTGCCATCAGTGAGTCCCTAGCGGGTCCATCGCAGTATTTT; V: TRBV10-3; D: TRBD2; size: NA; J: TRBJ2-3
CDR3: CASSGGLSPGNTIYF; DNA: TGCGCCAGCAGCGGCGGCCTCTCTCCTGGAAACACCATATATTTT; V: TRBV5-1; D: NA; size: few; J: TRBJ1-3
CDR3: CASNKGLQTTDTQYF; DNA: TGCGCCAGCAATAAGGGGCTCCAGACCACAGATACGCAGTATTTT; V: TRBV5-1; D: NA; size: few; J: TRBJ2-3
CDR3: CSVEGLPGANVLTF; DNA: TGCAGCGTTGAGGGACTCCCTGGGGCCAACGTCCTGACTTTC; V: TRBV29-1; D: NA; size: NA; J: TRBJ2-6
CDR3: CASKNRARDTGELFF; DNA: TGTGCCAGCAAGAACAGGGCCCGAGACACCGGGGAGCTGTTTTTT; V: TRBV2; D: NA; size: few; J: TRBJ2-2
CDR3: CASSLVLVAELMNTEAFF; DNA: TGTGCCAGCAGCTTAGTTCTGGTGGCAGAACTCATGAACACTGAAGCTTTCTTT; V: TRBV11-1; D: NA; size: NA; J: TRBJ1-1
CDR3: CASSMGQATGDSPLHF; DNA: TGTGCCAGCAGCATGGGACAGGCCACCGGGGATTCACCCCTCCACTTT; V: TRBV21-1; D: NA; size: NA; J: TRBJ1-6
CDR3: CASSPKGDLYYYEQYF; DNA: TGTGCCAGCAGCCCCAAAGGGGATTTGTACTACTACGAGCAGTACTTC; V: TRBV7-6; D: NA; size: NA; J: TRBJ2-7
CDR3: CASSRGPHSYEQYF; DNA: TGTGCCAGCAGTCGGGGGCCCCACTCCTACGAGCAGTACTTC; V: TRBV12-3/TRBV12-4; D: NA; size: NA; J: TRBJ2-7
CDR3: CASSFFNGAGTGYYGYTF; DNA: TGTGCCAGCAGTTTCTTCAATGGTGCCGGGACAGGGTACTATGGCTACACCTTC; V: TRBV28; D: TRBD1; size: few; J: TRBJ1-2
CDR3: CSAPIPGLAGDVNEQFF; DNA: TGCAGCGCACCGATTCCCGGACTAGCGGGAGATGTAAATGAGCAGTTCTTC; V: TRBV29-1; D: TRBD2; size: few; J: TRBJ2-1
CDR3: CATPKEVYTDTQYF; DNA: TGTGCCACACCGAAAGAAGTTTACACAGATACGCAGTATTTT; V: TRBV2; D: NA; size: NA; J: TRBJ2-3
CDR3: CSAGRRGSNYGYTF; DNA: TGCAGCGCCGGTCGGCGAGGCAGTAACTATGGCTACACCTTC; V: TRBV29-1; D: NA; size: few; J: TRBJ1-2
CDR3: CASSLRGLAAYNEQFF; DNA: TGTGCCAGCAGCTTACGTGGACTAGCGGCCTACAATGAGCAGTTCTTC; V: TRBV7-9; D: TRBD2; size: few; J: TRBJ2-1
CDR3: CASSLQGTGFVQYF; DNA: TGCGCCAGCAGCTTGCAGGGCACCGGTTTTGTTCAGTACTTC; V: TRBV5-1; D: NA; size: NA; J: TRBJ2-4
CDR3: CASSFGASGRTDTQYF; DNA: TGTGCCAGCAGTTTCGGAGCTAGCGGGCGCACAGATACGCAGTATTTT; V: TRBV12-3/TRBV12-4; D: TRBD2; size: NA; J: TRBJ2-3
CDR3: CASSQVTGATRADTQYF; DNA: TGTGCCAGCAGCCAAGTGACAGGGGCTACTAGGGCAGATACGCAGTATTTT; V: TRBV14; D: TRBD1; size: few; J: TRBJ2-3
CDR3: CASIRQAPPDGELFF; DNA: TGTGCCAGCATCAGACAGGCCCCCCCGGACGGGGAGCTGTTTTTT; V: TRBV7-9; D: NA; size: few; J: TRBJ2-2
CDR3: CASGLAGVNEQFF; DNA: TGTGCCAGTGGACTAGCGGGAGTCAATGAGCAGTTCTTC; V: TRBV6-6; D: TRBD2; size: NA; J: TRBJ2-1
CDR3: CASSHRSTGGDEKLFF; DNA: TGCGCCAGCAGCCATAGATCGACAGGGGGAGATGAAAAACTGTTTTTT; V: TRBV4-1; D: TRBD1; size: few; J: TRBJ1-4
CDR3: CSDRDLGSGNTIYF; DNA: TGCAGTGATAGAGATCTGGGGTCAGGAAACACCATATATTTT; V: TRBV20-1; D: NA; size: NA; J: TRBJ1-3
CDR3: CASTPYSTDTQYF; DNA: TGCGCCAGCACGCCCTATAGCACAGATACGCAGTATTTT; V: TRBV5-1; D: NA; size: few; J: TRBJ2-3
CDR3: CASSLTGRVSREQYF; DNA: TGTGCCAGCAGCTTAACCGGCCGGGTATCCCGCGAGCAGTACTTC; V: TRBV7-2; D: NA; size: NA; J: TRBJ2-7
CDR3: CASSQDWGLVSTDTQYF; DNA: TGTGCCAGCAGCCAAGATTGGGGACTAGTTAGCACAGATACGCAGTATTTT; V: TRBV3-1; D: TRBD2; size: NA; J: TRBJ2-3
CDR3: CASSLTLGETQYF; DNA: TGTGCCAGCAGCTTAACGTTGGGAGAGACCCAGTACTTC; V: TRBV7-3; D: NA; size: NA; J: TRBJ2-5
CDR3: CASSLAGTSGASPSYEQYF; DNA: TGTGCCAGCAGTTTAGCCGGGACTAGCGGGGCCTCCCCTTCTTACGAGCAGTACTTC; V: TRBV27; D: TRBD2; size: few; J: TRBJ2-7
CDR3: CASARLAGVVETQYF; DNA: TGCGCCAGCGCCCGACTAGCGGGAGTGGTAGAGACCCAGTACTTC; V: TRBV5-1; D: TRBD2; size: NA; J: TRBJ2-5
CDR3: CASSQHPLGQYNYGYTF; DNA: TGCGCCAGCAGCCAACACCCTCTCGGACAGTATAACTATGGCTACACCTTC; V: TRBV4-1; D: NA; size: NA; J: TRBJ1-2